A selection of T cell receptor beta chains follows, all from one sample in a study of blood T cell repertoires in COVID-19. The repertoire was sequenced with immunoSEQ multiplex PCR; TCRdb's copy has only in-frame clones and lacks some. The sample records 90,000 or so clones, around 83% being singletons. Sequencing was done on a sample of peripheral blood. The source of these receptors is a man in his 60s with acute or convalescent COVID-19. Both conserved end residues are part of each CDR3. A D gene is named only where the DNA matches it firmly. Clone size is given for some rows only: seen once, a few or many times, or a class if the clone is expanded.

cdr3_nt cdr3_aa d_call v_call clone_size j_call
TGTGCCAGTAGGGAGGGACGGATGAACACTGAAGCTTTCTTT CASREGRMNTEAFF NA TRBV19 NA TRBJ1-1
TGTGCCATCAGTGAGTCGCAGGATTTGAACACTGAAGCTTTCTTT CAISESQDLNTEAFF NA TRBV10-3 NA TRBJ1-1
TGTGCCAGCAGTCCCACGGGGGGCGGCAATCAGCCCCAGCATTTT CASSPTGGGNQPQHF NA TRBV6-2/TRBV6-3 NA TRBJ1-5
TGTGCCAGCAGCGACGGGACTAACTACAATGAGCAGTTCTTC CASSDGTNYNEQFF TRBD2 TRBV9 NA TRBJ2-1
TGTGCCAGCTCACCTCAGGGACACGGAGCCTACGAGCAGTACTTC CASSPQGHGAYEQYF NA TRBV18 NA TRBJ2-7
TGCGCCAGCAGCCACGTTACAGGGGGCGCTAACTATGGCTACACCTTC CASSHVTGGANYGYTF TRBD1 TRBV4-3 NA TRBJ1-2
TGTGCCAGCAGGAGAGGAAGGACAGACGGGCCCAGTAATTCACCCCTCCACTTT CASRRGRTDGPSNSPLHF NA TRBV14 once TRBJ1-6
TGTGCCAGCAGCCCGACAGGGAAGGGTCCTGAAGCTTTCTTT CASSPTGKGPEAFF TRBD1 TRBV6-2/TRBV6-3 few TRBJ1-1
TGTGCCAGCTCCGTACTCTACGAGCAGTACTTC CASSVLYEQYF NA TRBV28 once TRBJ2-7
TGTGCCAGCAGCCCTAGGACAGGGATTGCCACTGAAGCTTTCTTT CASSPRTGIATEAFF TRBD1 TRBV14 NA TRBJ1-1
TGTGCCAGCACGAGGCAGGGGACCGGGGAGCTGTTTTTT CASTRQGTGELFF NA TRBV2 NA TRBJ2-2
TGTGCCAGCAGCTTAGAGCGGGATCAGCCCCAGCATTTT CASSLERDQPQHF NA TRBV7-2 NA TRBJ1-5
TGTGCCAGCAGCTTTATACCCCGAGAGAAACAAGAGACCCAGTACTTC CASSFIPREKQETQYF NA TRBV5-5 NA TRBJ2-5
TGTGCCAGCAGCTTCACGTCGGTTTTCGGGGAGCTGTTTTTT CASSFTSVFGELFF NA TRBV7-2 NA TRBJ2-2
TGCGCCAGCAGCTTGTTGGGACTAGAGAATAAAGAGACCCAGTACTTC CASSLLGLENKETQYF TRBD2 TRBV5-1 NA TRBJ2-5
TGTGCCAGCAGCTTATCGTTATCCCGAAGTCCGGGTGGAAACACCATATATTTT CASSLSLSRSPGGNTIYF NA TRBV7-2 few TRBJ1-3
TGTGCCAGCAGCACAGTCAGGGGGCCTCCGACCTACGAGCAGTACTTC CASSTVRGPPTYEQYF TRBD1 TRBV7-6 NA TRBJ2-7
TGTGCCAGCAGCCGGAGTGGGTCCGAGCAGTTCTTC CASSRSGSEQFF NA TRBV7-2 NA TRBJ2-1
TGTGCCAGCACTCTTGACAGGGGACGGCAAGAGACCCAGTACTTC CASTLDRGRQETQYF TRBD1 TRBV2 NA TRBJ2-5
TGTGCCAGTAGGGAACACAGGGGTGACAATCAGCCCCAGCATTTT CASREHRGDNQPQHF TRBD1 TRBV19 NA TRBJ1-5
TGTGCCAGCAGCCAAGGACGGACAGGGAATTCACCCCTCCACTTT CASSQGRTGNSPLHF TRBD1 TRBV3-1/TRBV3-2 NA TRBJ1-6
TGTGCCAGCATTACAGGGACAGGGAGAACAGATACGCAGTATTTT CASITGTGRTDTQYF TRBD1 TRBV7-8 NA TRBJ2-3
TGTGCCAGCAGCTTAGATCCCGGCGTGGAAAGCGGTGAGACCCAGTACTTC CASSLDPGVESGETQYF NA TRBV7-2 NA TRBJ2-5
TGTGCCAGCAGCGGGGGACAGGCGGGCACCGGGGAGCTGTTTTTT CASSGGQAGTGELFF TRBD1 TRBV5-5 NA TRBJ2-2
TGCGCCAGCAGCAGCGCGGGGGGGGACACGCAGTATTTT CASSSAGGDTQYF TRBD2 TRBV5-1 few TRBJ2-3
TGTGCCAGCAGTTACGGGCGGGGGGCACAAACAGATACGCAGTATTTT CASSYGRGAQTDTQYF TRBD2 TRBV6-2/TRBV6-3 NA TRBJ2-3
TGTGCTAGTGGTTTGTCACGAGGGTCGTACACTGAAGCTTTCTTT CASGLSRGSYTEAFF NA TRBV12-5 few TRBJ1-1
TGTGCCAGCAGCCGGGACAGTCCCTCACCCCTCCACTTT CASSRDSPSPLHF TRBD1 TRBV28 NA TRBJ1-6
TGCGCCAGCAGCCAAGGGTCAGGGGTCCTTAAAGAGACCCAGTACTTC CASSQGSGVLKETQYF NA TRBV4-1 NA TRBJ2-5
TGTGCCAGCAGCTTATTCGGGGGGCAAGGTGGATACAATGAGCAGTTCTTC CASSLFGGQGGYNEQFF NA TRBV7-3 NA TRBJ2-1